The 13 T cell receptor beta chains listed next were all sequenced from one sample in a study of blood T cell repertoires in COVID-19. Here immunoSEQ multiplex PCR was the method, and the copy in TCRdb shows in-frame clones only, minus some. The sample yields 300,000 or so clones, under 90% seen once. The material sequenced was PBMCs or T cells enriched from blood (not recorded which). The receptors stem from a woman aged 45-65 years who had been exposed to COVID-19.

J is TRBJ1-1 and V is TRBV11-3; perhaps TRBD1 as D (6 bases). The CDR3 loop spans 16 amino acids. CDR1 SGHNT and CDR2 YENEEA come from the germline V gene. V lost 1 base to trimming and J lost 6 bases, with 18 bases between them. The CDR3 here is CASSLAPSSQGSEAFF. Here the CDR3 DNA reads TGTGCCAGCAGCTTAGCCCCGTCGTCACAGGGATCTGAAGCTTTCTTT.

This clone was seen a single time. The CDR3 loop reads CASKRQGTGAFYEQYF. The CDR3 DNA is TGTGCCAGTAAAAGACAGGGAACGGGGGCCTTCTACGAGCAGTACTTC. The chain is built from TRBV19 and TRBJ2-7; a weak D match, TRBD1 (7 bases). The CDR3 runs 16 residues. The V and J ends lost 7 bases and 3 bases respectively, with 22 bases between them. Germline V gives CDR1 LNHDA, CDR2 SQIVND (reference sequence).

V gene TRBV4-2 combines with J gene TRBJ2-1; D is ambiguous. Trimming pared 0 bases from V and 0 bases from J, leaving 9 bases between. Germline V gene sequence: CDR1 LGHNA, CDR2 YNFKEQ. This CDR3 contains 16 residues. The chain's CDR3 is CASSQEAVSSYNEQFF. The CDR3 DNA reads TGTGCCAGCAGCCAAGAGGCGGTTAGCTCCTACAATGAGCAGTTCTTC.

The chain joins TRBV5-6 to TRBJ1-2, with 9 nucleotides matching TRBD1. Per germline, CDR1 SGHDT and CDR2 YYEEEE. The length of the CDR3 is 17 residues. V shed 3 bases and J 0 bases; nucleotides not matched to a gene: 9. The CDR3, as DNA: TGTGCCAGCAGCTGGGGGACAGGGAAAAGGGCTAACTATGGCTACACCTTC. It specifies CASSWGTGKRANYGYTF.

V usage is TRBV5-5 and J usage is TRBJ2-7; 8 positions match TRBD1. Trimming took 2 bases from V and 2 from J; bases not matched to a gene: 3. The CDR3 runs to 14 residues. Germline CDR1 reads SGHKS; CDR2 reads YYEKEE (reference sequence). CDR3 amino acids: CASSFVQGAYEQYF. CDR3 DNA sequence: TGTGCCAGCAGCTTCGTACAGGGGGCCTACGAGCAGTACTTC.

The chain links TRBV27 to TRBJ1-5; D possibly corresponds to TRBD1 (6 bases). Looked up from germline, CDR1 is MNHEY and CDR2 is SMNVEV (reference sequence). The CDR3 is 15 residues long. V dropped 3 bases and J dropped 0 bases, with 9 bases sitting between them. CDR3 protein: CASSLTGHSNQPQHF. The CDR3 DNA sequence: TGTGCCAGCAGTTTGACAGGACATAGCAATCAGCCCCAGCATTTT.

This rearrangement joins TRBV5-4 to TRBJ1-2; a weak D match, TRBD1 (5 bases). CDR3 length equals 14 residues. Germline V CDR1 and CDR2: SGHNT, YYREEE (reference sequence). Trimming shortened V by 4 bases and J by 0 bases, and 10 bases separated the two germline ends. CDR3 region: CASSQDTSNYGYTF. Written as DNA, the CDR3 is TGTGCCAGCAGCCAGGACACTTCTAACTATGGCTACACCTTC.

The chain couples TRBV11-1 to TRBJ2-1, with TRBD2 matching over 11 bases. CDR3 length: 15 residues. Germline V gene lookup returns CDR1 SGHAT and CDR2 FQDESV (reference sequence). Trimming removed 5 bases from V and 10 bases from J; junction bases left unmatched: 10. In nucleotides, the CDR3 is TGTGCCAGCAGCACACCCCCGGGACTAGCGGAGGAGCAGTTCTTC. It translates to CASSTPPGLAEEQFF.

This chain links TRBV7-8 with TRBJ2-1; TRBD2 matches at 13 bases. Germline CDR1 is SGHVS and CDR2 is FQNEAQ. V dropped 4 bases and J dropped 0; count of bases not matched to a gene: 9. The CDR3 contains 19 residues. The CDR3 spells CASSSGLAGSWSSYNEQFF. CDR3 DNA sequence: TGTGCCAGCAGCTCGGGACTAGCGGGGTCTTGGAGCTCCTACAATGAGCAGTTCTTC.

This chain connects TRBV2 to TRBJ1-6; TRBD1 might be the D (6 bases). The V gene's germline CDR1 is SNHLY and CDR2 FYNNEI. The V and J ends lost 7 bases and 5 bases respectively, with 12 bases between them. The CDR3 covers 14 residues. CDR3 nucleotide sequence: TGTGCCAGCATGAGGACAGCCAATAATTCACCCCTCCACTTT. It codes for CASMRTANNSPLHF.

The chain couples TRBV2 to TRBJ2-1; 9 bases map to TRBD2. The ends lost 1 base at V and 0 bases at J; junction bases unmatched: 4. CDR1 and CDR2 from the germline V gene are SNHLY and FYNNEI. The CDR3 extends over 17 amino acids. DNA of the CDR3: TGTGCCAGCAGTGAAGGTACTAGCGGGTACTCCTACAATGAGCAGTTCTTC. This sequence encodes CASSEGTSGYSYNEQFF. The full variable domain, its missing parts supplied by reference TRBV2 and TRBJ2-1, is EPEVTQTPSHQVTQMGQEVILRCVPISNHLYFYWYRQILGQKVEFLVSFYNNEISEKSEIFDDQFSVERPDGSNFTLKIRSTKLEDSAMYFCASSEGTSGYSYNEQFFGPGTRLTVL.

This clone appeared once. The chain carries TRBV27 and TRBJ1-2; the match to TRBD1 covers 9 bases. The CDR3 sequence is 16 residues long. Trimming took 0 bases from V and 6 from J; bases not matched to a gene: 8. CDR1 and CDR2 (germline): MNHEY, SMNVEV (reference sequence). Here the CDR3 DNA reads TGTGCCAGCAGTTTATCACAGGGGGCGCGGATGGATGGCTACACCTTC. It yields the protein CASSLSQGARMDGYTF.

This CDR3 reads CATWGPSGLSNTGELFF. CDR3 in DNA: TGTGCCACCTGGGGCCCCTCGGGACTGTCGAACACCGGGGAGCTGTTTTTT. The genes are TRBV24-1 and TRBJ2-2; maybe TRBD2 (6 bases). Between the trimmed V and J ends, which lost 9 bases and 0 bases, there was a span of 19 bases. The V gene's germline CDR1 is KGHDR and CDR2 SFDVKD. This CDR3 is built from 17 residues.